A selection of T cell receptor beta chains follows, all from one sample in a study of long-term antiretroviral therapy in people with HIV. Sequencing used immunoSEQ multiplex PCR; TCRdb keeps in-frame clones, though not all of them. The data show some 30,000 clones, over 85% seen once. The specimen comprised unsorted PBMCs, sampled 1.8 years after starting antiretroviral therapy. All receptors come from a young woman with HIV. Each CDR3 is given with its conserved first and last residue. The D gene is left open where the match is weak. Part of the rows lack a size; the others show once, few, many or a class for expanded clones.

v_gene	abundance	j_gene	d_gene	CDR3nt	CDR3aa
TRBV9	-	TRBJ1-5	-	TGTGCCACCTCACGGGAAGGCCATAGCAATCAGCCCCAGCATTTT	CATSREGHSNQPQHF
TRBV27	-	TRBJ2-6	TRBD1	TGTGCCAGCAAGGGGTATGGACAGGTAGAGTCTGGGGCCAACGTCCTGACTTTC	CASKGYGQVESGANVLTF
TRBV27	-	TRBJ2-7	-	TGTGCCAGCAGTTTGGCCCAGGGTCCCTACGAGCAGTACTTC	CASSLAQGPYEQYF
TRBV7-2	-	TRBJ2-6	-	TGTGCCAGCAGCTTACCCCTTTGGTTGGTTGGGGCCAACGTCCTGACTTTC	CASSLPLWLVGANVLTF
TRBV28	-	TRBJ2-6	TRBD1	TGTGCCAGCAGTTTATTAGTAGGGCAGGGGGCGCTTGGGGCCAACGTCCTGACTTTC	CASSLLVGQGALGANVLTF
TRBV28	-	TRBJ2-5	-	TGTGCCAGCAGTTTATCTTCCCCTGGTTCTCAAGAGACCCAGTACTTC	CASSLSSPGSQETQYF
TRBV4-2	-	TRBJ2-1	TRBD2	TGTGCCAGCAGCCAAGCCCGGCTAGCGGGAAGGTATGAGCAGTTCTTC	CASSQARLAGRYEQFF
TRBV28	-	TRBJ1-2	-	TGTGCCAGCAACCCACCAGGAGCCCTCTCCTATGGCTACACCTTC	CASNPPGALSYGYTF
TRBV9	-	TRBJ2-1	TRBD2	TGTGCCAGCAGCACTAGCGGGAGGAAGGCCAATGAGCAGTTCTTC	CASSTSGRKANEQFF
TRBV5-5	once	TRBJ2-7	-	TGTGCCAGCAGCTTGAGGGGCTCCTACGAGCAGTACTTC	CASSLRGSYEQYF
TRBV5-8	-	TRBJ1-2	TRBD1	TGTGCCAGCACCCGTAACAGGGGCGCAGGCTATGGCTACACCTTC	CASTRNRGAGYGYTF
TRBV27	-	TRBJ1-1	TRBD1	TGTGCCAGCACCTCGGACAGGGGTGGGGTATTGAACACTGAAGCTTTCTTT	CASTSDRGGVLNTEAFF
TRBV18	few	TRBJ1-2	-	TGTGCCAGCTCACCACAAGGGCTACGTTATGGCTACACCTTC	CASSPQGLRYGYTF
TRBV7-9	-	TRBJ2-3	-	TGTGCCAGCAGCACCCTCACAGATACGCAGTATTTT	CASSTLTDTQYF
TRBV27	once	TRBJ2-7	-	TGTGCCAGCAGTCTACTCGGCAGGAGCGGGTCCGAGCAGTACTTC	CASSLLGRSGSEQYF
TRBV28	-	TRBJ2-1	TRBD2	TGTGCCAGCAGACCTATGATAAATAGCGGGGGGCAGGGGAATGAGCAGTTCTTC	CASRPMINSGGQGNEQFF
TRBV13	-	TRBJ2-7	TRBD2	TGTGCCAGCAGCCCTAGGACTAGCGGGAGAGAGCAGTACTTC	CASSPRTSGREQYF
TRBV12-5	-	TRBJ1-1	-	TGTGCTAGTGGTTTGGTAGGGGGCACTGAAGCTTTCTTT	CASGLVGGTEAFF
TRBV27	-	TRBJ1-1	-	TGTGCCAGCGATGATTCTAGGAACACTGAAGCTTTCTTT	CASDDSRNTEAFF